One and the same sample provided the 28 T cell receptor beta chains below, sequenced in a study of blood T cell repertoires in COVID-19. Libraries were prepared by immunoSEQ multiplex PCR; TCRdb keeps only in-frame clonotypes and omits some of them. The sample records 250,000 to 350,000 clones, more than 85% being singletons. Sequencing input: peripheral blood. These TCRs come from a man under 40 with acute or convalescent COVID-19.

The chain joins TRBV11-2 to TRBJ2-2, with TRBD1 identical over 8 bases. The CDR3 length is 14 residues. CDR1 SGHAT and CDR2 FQNNGV come from the germline V gene. Trimming at V came to 3 bases and at J to 7 bases, leaving 4 bases not matched to a gene. The CDR3 bases are TGTGCCAGCAGCTTGCAACAGGGGGTCGGGGAGCTGTTTTTT. This sequence encodes CASSLQQGVGELFF.

The CDR3 loop reads CASNQGRQNTEAFF. The CDR3 DNA sequence: TGTGCCAGTAATCAAGGCAGGCAGAACACTGAAGCTTTCTTT. The chain employs TRBV19 and TRBJ1-1; D gene ambiguous. Trimming removed 7 bases at V and 1 base at J, with 13 bases between. This CDR3 spans 14 amino acids. Germline V gene data show CDR1 as LNHDA and CDR2 as SQIVND (reference sequence).

This clone was seen just once. The rearrangement joins TRBV4-2 to TRBJ2-7; D ambiguous. CDR3 length: 14 amino acids. Germline CDR1 is LGHNA and CDR2 is YNFKEQ. The V end lost 1 base, the J end lost 6 bases, and 13 bases lay between the germline ends. CDR3 sequence (DNA): TGTGCCAGCAGCCAAGTTAGTGCCCGAGGCGAGCAGTACTTC. Translating it yields CASSQVSARGEQYF.

This sequence joins TRBV5-1 and TRBJ1-1; D gene ambiguous. Germline-derived CDR1 and CDR2 are SGHRS and YFSETQ. CDR3 length: 21 amino acids. The V and J ends lost 0 bases and 1 base respectively, with 28 bases between them. The CDR3: CASSLATRVTDRILPNTEAFF. DNA of the CDR3: TGCGCCAGCAGCTTGGCCACGAGGGTGACGGACCGAATATTGCCGAACACTGAAGCTTTCTTT.

About this clone: An end of the junction does not agree with germline; a read error may underlie this. V gene TRBV7-7 combines with J gene TRBJ2-1, with TRBD1 matching over 9 bases. The V gene's germline CDR1 is SSHAT and CDR2 FNYEAQ (reference sequence). This CDR3 is 15 amino acids long. CDR3 DNA sequence: TGTGCTAGCAGTTTGGGACAGGGTTTGGTCAATGAGCAGTTCTTC. It specifies CASSLGQGLVNEQFF.

This clone was recorded a few times. This chain joins TRBV7-9 and TRBJ2-5; 9 bases are a match to TRBD2. Germline trimming cut 4 bases from V and 5 bases from J; bases unmatched to any gene: 5. The CDR3 loop spans 14 amino acids. CDR1 and CDR2 (germline): SEHNR, FQNEAQ (reference sequence). CDR3 region: CASSSAGGLETQYF. The CDR3 DNA follows: TGTGCCAGCAGCTCGGCGGGGGGGCTGGAGACCCAGTACTTC.

V usage is TRBV6-6 and J usage is TRBJ2-1, with 11 bases lining up with TRBD1. Germline V lookup: CDR1 MNHNY, CDR2 SVGAGI (reference sequence). This CDR3 spans 17 amino acids. V lost 5 bases, J lost 0 bases, and 6 bases stayed unmatched. This chain's CDR3 is CASSRGQGAISYNEQFF. Here the CDR3 DNA reads TGTGCCAGCAGTCGCGGACAGGGGGCCATCTCCTACAATGAGCAGTTCTTC.

This sequence joins TRBV6-5 and TRBJ1-4; D remains unclear. Germline V gene sequence: CDR1 MNHEY, CDR2 SVGAGI. Trimming took 3 bases from V and 7 from J, leaving 15 bases between them. The CDR3 is 15 amino acids. CDR3 bases: TGTGCCAGCAGTTATAAATTCCCCGAGGGTGAAAAACTGTTTTTT. Amino acids: CASSYKFPEGEKLFF.

J is TRBJ2-2 and V is TRBV11-3; 9 bases line up with TRBD2. The V segment lost 5 bases and the J segment 6 bases; nucleotides outside the gene matches: 7. Germline V gene sequence: CDR1 SGHNT, CDR2 YENEEA. This CDR3 spans 15 amino acids. The CDR3 bases are TGTGCCAGCAGCCCGCGGGGGGGGCAAGCCGGGGAGCTGTTTTTT. It codes for CASSPRGGQAGELFF.

The V call is TRBV18, the J call TRBJ2-3, with D unclear. The CDR3 extends over 11 amino acids. Looked up from germline, CDR1 is KGHSH and CDR2 is LQKENI. Trimming pared 3 bases from V and 6 bases from J, leaving 4 bases between. The CDR3 nucleotides are TGTGCCAGCTCACCCCTGGATACGCAGTATTTT. It specifies CASSPLDTQYF.

The count of this clone is one. This chain uses TRBV28 with TRBJ1-1; 9 bases are shared with TRBD1. The V segment lost 7 bases and the J segment 8 bases; nucleotides outside the gene matches: 11. CDR3 size: 14 residues. The germline CDR1 and CDR2 sequences are MDHEN and SYDVKM. CDR3 sequence: CASNRDRAKVEAFF. DNA of the CDR3: TGTGCCAGCAACAGGGACAGGGCGAAGGTCGAAGCTTTCTTT.

The chain recombines TRBV27 with TRBJ2-4; D may be TRBD2 (7 bases). Germline V gives CDR1 MNHEY, CDR2 SMNVEV (reference sequence). Trimming pared 5 bases from V and 3 bases from J, leaving 17 bases between. This CDR3 has 16 amino acids. In DNA form, the CDR3 reads TGTGCCAGCAGTACTGCGGGGGCCGCGGGCAAAAACATTCAGTACTTC. Translation: CASSTAGAAGKNIQYF.

The chain couples TRBV29-1 to TRBJ1-1; D is ambiguous. This CDR3 contains 11 residues. The V gene lost 7 bases and the J gene lost 4 bases, with 10 bases spanning the gap. CDR1 and CDR2 (germline): SQVTM, ANQGSEA. The CDR3 region is CSALAGTEAFF. The CDR3 DNA is TGCAGCGCCCTCGCCGGCACTGAAGCTTTCTTT.

This chain connects TRBV6-5 to TRBJ2-1; the match to TRBD1 covers 7 bases. J gave up 8 bases and V 6 bases, and 7 bases lay outside the gene matches. Germline V CDR1 and CDR2: MNHEY, SVGAGI. The CDR3 extends over 13 amino acids. Here the CDR3 DNA reads TGTGCCAGCAGCAAGGAAGGGGGCGATGAGCAGTTCTTC. Translation gives CASSKEGGDEQFF.

This sequence joins TRBV5-1 and TRBJ2-7, with 7 nucleotides matching TRBD2. The CDR3 totals 12 residues. Losses at the gene ends were 4 bases for V and 5 bases for J; bases not matched to a gene: 3. The germline gives CDR1 SGHRS, CDR2 YFSETQ. The CDR3 is CASSAAGDEQYF. Here the CDR3 DNA reads TGCGCCAGCAGCGCGGCGGGAGACGAGCAGTACTTC.

This clone came up once. The V call is TRBV6-6, the J call TRBJ1-6; no clear D. V was cut by 5 bases and J by 6 bases, with 20 bases left in between. Germline loops: CDR1 MNHNY, CDR2 SVGAGI (reference sequence). The CDR3 totals 17 residues. CDR3 region: CASSPREGSAINSPLHF. The CDR3 coding sequence is TGTGCCAGCAGTCCACGAGAGGGTTCCGCTATTAATTCACCCCTCCACTTT.

The chain joins TRBV19 to TRBJ1-2; unclear D gene. The CDR3 runs 14 residues. Germline V gene data show CDR1 as LNHDA and CDR2 as SQIVND (reference sequence). With 3 bases removed from V and 3 bases from J, the gap between germline ends came to 11 bases. The CDR3 DNA reads as TGTGCCAGTAGTATTGGCAGGTGGGACTATGGCTACACCTTC. This codes for CASSIGRWDYGYTF. The entire variable domain, with the rest obtained from reference TRBV19 and TRBJ1-2, is as follows: DGGITQSPKYLFRKEGQNVTLSCEQNLNHDAMYWYRQDPGQGLRLIYYSQIVNDFQKGDIAEGYSVSREKKESFPLTVTSAQKNPTAFYLCASSIGRWDYGYTFGSGTRLTVV.

This clone appeared once. V is TRBV20-1 and J is TRBJ1-1, with D unresolved. The V and J ends lost 1 base and 11 bases respectively, with 11 bases between them. This CDR3 comprises 11 residues. The germline V gene has CDR1 DFQATT and CDR2 SNEGSKA (reference sequence). The CDR3 DNA reads as TGCAGTGCTAGAGTAAAGGAGGACGCTTTCTTT. It encodes CSARVKEDAFF.

This chain uses TRBV7-9 with TRBJ2-1, with a weak D call TRBD1 (6 bases). Germline V gives CDR1 SEHNR, CDR2 FQNEAQ (reference sequence). The V end lost 6 bases, the J end lost 3 bases, and 18 bases lay between the germline ends. CDR3 length: 16 amino acids. The CDR3 loop is CASSPWQGKIYNEQFF. The DNA of the CDR3 is TGTGCCAGCAGTCCCTGGCAGGGGAAGATCTACAATGAGCAGTTCTTC.

The chain couples TRBV5-4 to TRBJ2-3; maybe TRBD2 (5 bases). Trimming pared 4 bases from V and 4 bases from J, leaving 10 bases between. The germline V gene encodes CDR1 SGHNT and CDR2 YYREEE (reference sequence). The CDR3 runs to 13 residues. The CDR3 region is CASSGRGADTQYF. The DNA of the CDR3 is TGTGCCAGCAGCGGTCGGGGAGCAGATACGCAGTATTTT.

The chain combines TRBV2 with TRBJ1-5; D remains ambiguous. The CDR3 is 11 residues long. Between the trimmed V and J ends, which lost 0 bases and 9 bases, there was a span of 3 bases. Germline V CDR1 and CDR2: SNHLY, FYNNEI. DNA of the CDR3: TGTGCCAGCAGTGAAGCCGGGCCCCAGCATTTT. Translating gives CASSEAGPQHF.

The V gene is TRBV6-1, the J gene TRBJ2-7, with D uncertain. Looked up from germline, CDR1 is MNHNS and CDR2 is SASEGT. Trimming pared 3 bases from V and 4 bases from J, leaving 7 bases between. This CDR3 has 12 amino acids. CDR3 loop: CASSDNLYEQYF. The CDR3 DNA reads TGTGCCAGCAGTGATAACTTATACGAGCAGTACTTC.

The gene calls are TRBV5-8 and TRBJ1-5, with 11 bases matching TRBD1. V was pared by 4 bases and J by 6 bases, with 6 bases of the junction left unmatched. This CDR3 region has 15 residues. Germline V gene lookup returns CDR1 SGHTS and CDR2 YDEGEE. CDR3 amino acids: CASSPRDRGAQPQHF. CDR3 in DNA: TGTGCCAGCAGCCCCCGGGACAGGGGGGCTCAGCCCCAGCATTTT.

The count of this clone is one. The V and J genes are TRBV2 and TRBJ2-7, with TRBD2 matching over 7 bases. With 5 bases clipped from V and 2 bases from J, the junction kept 3 bases outside the gene matches. Germline V gives CDR1 SNHLY, CDR2 FYNNEI. The CDR3 sequence is 13 residues long. The DNA of the CDR3 is TGTGCCAGCAGTACTAGCGCACCCTACGAGCAGTACTTC. Its protein product is CASSTSAPYEQYF.

This chain connects TRBV28 to TRBJ2-2; TRBD1 might be the D (5 bases). Trimming cost V 4 bases and J 3 bases, with 6 bases left between them. Germline V gene lookup returns CDR1 MDHEN and CDR2 SYDVKM. CDR3 length equals 13 residues. CDR3 in DNA: TGTGCCAGCAGTTGGACATACACCGGGGAGCTGTTTTTT. Its protein product is CASSWTYTGELFF.

The chain recombines TRBV5-8 with TRBJ1-3; tentative D call: TRBD1 (5 bases). Germline assignment: CDR1 SGHTS and CDR2 YDEGEE. The CDR3 is 13 residues long. The germline V and J ends were trimmed by 5 bases and 4 bases, with 10 bases remaining between them. The CDR3 here is CASRPGGGNTIYF. In nucleotides, the CDR3 is TGTGCCAGCAGACCCGGGGGGGGAAACACCATATATTTT.

The gene calls are TRBV6-5 and TRBJ1-3, with TRBD1 matching over 7 bases. Germline assignment: CDR1 MNHEY and CDR2 SVGAGI. The J segment lost 8 bases and the V segment lost 6 bases, leaving 10 bases of the junction unmatched. The CDR3 consists of 14 residues. The chain's CDR3 is CASSRTGSEDTIYF. CDR3 in DNA: TGTGCCAGCAGCCGGACAGGCTCTGAGGACACCATATATTTT.

The sample holds a few counts of this clone. V and J are TRBV10-1 and TRBJ2-7, with D possibly being TRBD1 (5 bases). Germline CDR1 reads WNHNN; CDR2 reads SYGVQD (reference sequence). With 5 bases removed from V and 5 bases from J, the gap between germline ends came to 13 bases. This CDR3 comprises 13 residues. Here the CDR3 DNA reads TGCGCCAGCAGTCGGGTTCAGGGTCACGAGCAGTACTTC. Its protein product is CASSRVQGHEQYF.